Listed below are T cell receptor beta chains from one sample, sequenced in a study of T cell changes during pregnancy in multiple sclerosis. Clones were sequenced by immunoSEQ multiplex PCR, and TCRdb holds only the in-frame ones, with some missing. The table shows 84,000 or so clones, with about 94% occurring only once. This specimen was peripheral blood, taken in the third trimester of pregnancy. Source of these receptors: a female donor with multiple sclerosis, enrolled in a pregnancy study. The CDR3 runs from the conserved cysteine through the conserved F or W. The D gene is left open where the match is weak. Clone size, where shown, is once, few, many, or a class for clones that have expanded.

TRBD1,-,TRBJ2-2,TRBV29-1,TGCAGCGGGACAGGGAGGAGGACCGGGGAGCTGTTTTTT,CSGTGRRTGELFF
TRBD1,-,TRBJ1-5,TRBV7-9,TGTGCCAGCAGCTACGACAGGGCGGGCAATCAGCCCCAGCATTTT,CASSYDRAGNQPQHF
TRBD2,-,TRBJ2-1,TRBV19,TGTGCCAGTAGTTTTGGACTAGCCCTTGAGCAGTTCTTC,CASSFGLALEQFF
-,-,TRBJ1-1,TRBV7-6,TGTGCCAGCAGCTTAGCTGTACTCGGCACTGAAGCTTTCTTT,CASSLAVLGTEAFF
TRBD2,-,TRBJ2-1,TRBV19,TGTGCCAGTAGAGCGACCGGGACTACAAATGAGCAGTTCTTC,CASRATGTTNEQFF
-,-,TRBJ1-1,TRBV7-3,TGTGCCAGCAGCTTAACCCCGGGTTTCGGGACTGAAGCTTTCTTT,CASSLTPGFGTEAFF
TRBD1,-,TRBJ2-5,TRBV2,TGTGCCAGCATGGGGGGACAGGGAGCCCAAGAGACCCAGTACTTC,CASMGGQGAQETQYF
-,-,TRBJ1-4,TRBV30,TGTGCCTGGAGAGCAGGATTTGGGTATGAAAAACTGTTTTTT,CAWRAGFGYEKLFF
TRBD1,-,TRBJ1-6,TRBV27,TGTGCCAGCAGTTTGGGGTTGGGACAGGGGGCGATGCTATATAATTCACCCCTCCACTTT,CASSLGLGQGAMLYNSPLHF
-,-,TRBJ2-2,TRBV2,TGTGCCAGCACTCCCCTAGGGGGGAACACCGGGGAGCTGTTTTTT,CASTPLGGNTGELFF
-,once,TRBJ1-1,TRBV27,TGTGCCAGCAGCCACAGGGAGATGGACACTGAAGCTTTCTTT,CASSHREMDTEAFF
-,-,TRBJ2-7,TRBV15,TGTGCCACGCGAGGGGGTAGCCACTACGAGCAGTACTTC,CATRGGSHYEQYF
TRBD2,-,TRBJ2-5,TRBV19,TGTGCCAGTAGTACGCGGGGGGGCCGGGAAGAGACCCAGTACTTC,CASSTRGGREETQYF
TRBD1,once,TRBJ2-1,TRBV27,TGTGCCAGTTTTCGACAGGGGGCGATCTACAATGAGCAGTTCTTC,CASFRQGAIYNEQFF
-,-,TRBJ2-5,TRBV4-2,TGTGCCAGCAGCCAAGAAAGTACAGTTAATCGGCGAGAGACCCAGTACTTC,CASSQESTVNRRETQYF
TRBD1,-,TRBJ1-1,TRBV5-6,TGTGCCAGCAGCAGCAACAGGGGGCTCGCTGAAGCTTTCTTT,CASSSNRGLAEAFF
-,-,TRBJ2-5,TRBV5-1,TGCGCCAGCAGCTTGGAAGGACTGTCGGTGCAGCAAGAGACCCAGTACTTC,CASSLEGLSVQQETQYF
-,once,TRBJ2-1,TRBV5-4,TGTGCCAGCACCCAGGGTTATGAGCAGTTCTTC,CASTQGYEQFF
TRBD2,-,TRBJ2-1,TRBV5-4,TGTGCCAGCAGCTCGGGGGGGGACAACGAGCAGCTCTTC,CASSSGGDNEQLF
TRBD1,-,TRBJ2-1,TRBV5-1,TGCGCCAGCAGCTTGGGTGGCAGGACAGGGTCGAAAAAAGCGTTCTTC,CASSLGGRTGSKKAFF
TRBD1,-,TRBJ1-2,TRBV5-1,TGCGCCAGCAGCGGACAGGGGGCGGAGGGCTACACCTTC,CASSGQGAEGYTF
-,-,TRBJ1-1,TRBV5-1,TGCGCCAGCAGCGGACTCTCGGGGAAGACTGAAGCTTTCTTT,CASSGLSGKTEAFF
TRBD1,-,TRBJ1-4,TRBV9,TGTGCCAGCAGCGTAGGGGGACAGGGTTTGGATGAAAAACTGTTTTTT,CASSVGGQGLDEKLFF
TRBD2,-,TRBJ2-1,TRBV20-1,TGCAGTGCTGCGGGGGTTCATGAGCAGTTCTTC,CSAAGVHEQFF
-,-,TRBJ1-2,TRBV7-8,TGTGCCAGCAGCTTAGACAGTTTAAATGGCTACACCTTC,CASSLDSLNGYTF
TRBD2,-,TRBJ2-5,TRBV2,TGTGCCAGCAGTGAAGATAGCGGGGGGCCTGTGGCCCAGTACTTC,CASSEDSGGPVAQYF
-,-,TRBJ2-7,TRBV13,TGTGCCAGCAGCTCAAATATAGGGGGCCCCGGGGGCGAGCAGTACTTC,CASSSNIGGPGGEQYF
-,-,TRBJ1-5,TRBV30,TGTGCCTGGAGTGTAAGGGGCGGCCAGCCCCAGCATTTT,CAWSVRGGQPQHF
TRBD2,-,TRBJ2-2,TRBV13,TGTGCCAGCAGCACCAGCGGGGGGCCCACCGGGGAGCTGTTTTTT,CASSTSGGPTGELFF
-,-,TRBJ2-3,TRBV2,TGTGCCAGCAATACCCAGATCACAGATACGCAGTATTTT,CASNTQITDTQYF
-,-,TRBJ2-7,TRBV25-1,TGTGCCAGCAGTGACCCGGTTTTCACAGGGTCGGACGAGCAGTACTTC,CASSDPVFTGSDEQYF
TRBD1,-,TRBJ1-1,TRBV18,TGTGCCAGCTCACCGAAATTGGGACAGGATACTCCTGAAGCTTTCTTT,CASSPKLGQDTPEAFF
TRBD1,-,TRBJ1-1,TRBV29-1,TGCAGCGTTGAAGCTCAGGGGGCGATCACTGAAGCTTTCTTT,CSVEAQGAITEAFF
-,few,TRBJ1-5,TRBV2,TGTGCCAGCTGCGGGGATAGCAATCAGCCCCAGCATTTT,CASCGDSNQPQHF
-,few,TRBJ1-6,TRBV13,TGTGCCAGCAGCTTGGGCAGCCGGTCACCCCTCCACTTT,CASSLGSRSPLHF
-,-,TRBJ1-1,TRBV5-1,TGCGCCAGCATCGGTGACATGAACACTGAAGCTTTCTTT,CASIGDMNTEAFF
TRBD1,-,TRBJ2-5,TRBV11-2,TGTGCCAGCAGCTTAGATGGACAGGGGATGGAGACCCAGTACTTC,CASSLDGQGMETQYF
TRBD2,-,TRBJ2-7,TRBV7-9,TGTGCCAGCAGCTTATTCCGGACTAGCGGGGGACTTTACGAGCAGTACTTC,CASSLFRTSGGLYEQYF
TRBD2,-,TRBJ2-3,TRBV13,TGTGCCAGCAGCTCCACCTCTAGCGGGGATAGCACAGATACGCAGTATTTT,CASSSTSSGDSTDTQYF
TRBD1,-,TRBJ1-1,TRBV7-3,TGTGCCAGCAGCTTTGGACAGGGCCAGAACACTGAAGCTTTCTTT,CASSFGQGQNTEAFF
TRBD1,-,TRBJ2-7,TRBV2,TGTGCCAGCAGTGGAGGGACAGTTAGCTTCGAGCAGTACTTC,CASSGGTVSFEQYF
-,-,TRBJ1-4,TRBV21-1,TGTGCCAGCAGCAAAGTATGGCCCCCCAGGAATGAAAAACTGTTTTTT,CASSKVWPPRNEKLFF
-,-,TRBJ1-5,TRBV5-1,TGCGCCAGCAGCTTGGCGGGGGATCAGCCCCAGCATTTT,CASSLAGDQPQHF
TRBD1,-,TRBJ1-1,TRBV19,TGTGCCACCTTCGGGACAGGGGGCCGGAACACTGAAGCTTTCTTT,CATFGTGGRNTEAFF